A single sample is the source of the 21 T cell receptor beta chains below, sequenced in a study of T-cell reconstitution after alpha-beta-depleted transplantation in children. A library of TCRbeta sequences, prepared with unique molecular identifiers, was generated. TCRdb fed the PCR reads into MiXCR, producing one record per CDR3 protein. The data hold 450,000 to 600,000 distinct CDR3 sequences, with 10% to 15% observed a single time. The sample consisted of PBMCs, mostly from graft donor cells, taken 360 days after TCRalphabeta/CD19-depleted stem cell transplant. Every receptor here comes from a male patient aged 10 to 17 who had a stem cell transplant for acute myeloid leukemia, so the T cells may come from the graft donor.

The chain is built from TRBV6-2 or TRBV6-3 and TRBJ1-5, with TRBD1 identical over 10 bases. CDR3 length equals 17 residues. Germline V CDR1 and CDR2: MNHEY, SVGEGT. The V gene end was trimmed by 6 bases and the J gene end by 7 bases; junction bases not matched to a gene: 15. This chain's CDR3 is CASSPSLRGQGYQPQHF. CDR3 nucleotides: TGTGCCAGCAGCCCCTCCCTTAGGGGACAGGGGTACCAGCCCCAGCATTTT.

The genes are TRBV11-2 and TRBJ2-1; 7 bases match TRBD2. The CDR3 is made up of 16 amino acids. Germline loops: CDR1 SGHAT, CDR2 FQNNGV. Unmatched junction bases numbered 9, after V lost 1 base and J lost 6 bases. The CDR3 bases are TGTGCCAGCAGCTTAGTCCCGGGAGGCCCGCCCAATGAGCAGTTCTTC. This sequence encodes CASSLVPGGPPNEQFF.

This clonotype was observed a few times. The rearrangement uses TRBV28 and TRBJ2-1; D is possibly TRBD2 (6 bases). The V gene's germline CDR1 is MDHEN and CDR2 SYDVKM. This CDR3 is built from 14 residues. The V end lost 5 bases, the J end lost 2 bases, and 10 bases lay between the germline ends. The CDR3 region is CASSPSGAYNEQFF. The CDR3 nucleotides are TGTGCCAGCAGTCCCTCGGGAGCCTACAATGAGCAGTTCTTC.

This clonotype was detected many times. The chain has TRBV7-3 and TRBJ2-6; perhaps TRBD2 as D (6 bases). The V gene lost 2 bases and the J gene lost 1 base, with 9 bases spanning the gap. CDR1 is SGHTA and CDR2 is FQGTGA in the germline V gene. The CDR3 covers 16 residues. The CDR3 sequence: CASSLDAGSGANVLTF. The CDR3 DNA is TGTGCCAGCAGCTTAGACGCGGGATCTGGGGCCAACGTCCTGACTTTC.

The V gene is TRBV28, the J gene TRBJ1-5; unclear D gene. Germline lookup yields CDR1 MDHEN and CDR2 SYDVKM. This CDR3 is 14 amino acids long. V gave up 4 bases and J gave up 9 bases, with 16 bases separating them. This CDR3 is CASSSQLGVRPQHF. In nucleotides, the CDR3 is TGTGCCAGCAGTTCCCAACTTGGGGTCCGGCCCCAGCATTTT.

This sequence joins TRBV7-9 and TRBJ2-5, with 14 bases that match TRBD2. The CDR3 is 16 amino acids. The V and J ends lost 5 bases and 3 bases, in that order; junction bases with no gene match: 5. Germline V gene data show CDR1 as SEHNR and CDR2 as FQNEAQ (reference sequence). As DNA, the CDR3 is TGTGCCAGCAGCCCTGGGGGACTAGCGGGAGAAGAGACCCAGTACTTC. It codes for CASSPGGLAGEETQYF.

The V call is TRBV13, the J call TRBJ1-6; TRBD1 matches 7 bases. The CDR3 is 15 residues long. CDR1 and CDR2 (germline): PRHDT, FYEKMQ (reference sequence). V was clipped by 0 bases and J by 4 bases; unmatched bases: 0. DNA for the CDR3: TGTGCCAGCAGCTTAGGACAGGGGTATAATTCACCCCTCCACTTT. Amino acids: CASSLGQGYNSPLHF.

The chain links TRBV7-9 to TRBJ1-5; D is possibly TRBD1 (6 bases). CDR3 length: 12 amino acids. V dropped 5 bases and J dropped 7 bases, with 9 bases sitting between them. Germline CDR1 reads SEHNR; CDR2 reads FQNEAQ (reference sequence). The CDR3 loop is CASSQGMQPQHF. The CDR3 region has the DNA TGTGCCAGCAGCCAGGGGATGCAGCCCCAGCATTTT.

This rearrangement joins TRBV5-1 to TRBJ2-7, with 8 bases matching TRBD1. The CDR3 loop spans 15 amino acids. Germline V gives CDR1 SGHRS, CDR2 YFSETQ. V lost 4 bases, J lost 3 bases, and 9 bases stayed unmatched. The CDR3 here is CASSPSTGVLYEQYF. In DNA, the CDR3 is TGCGCCAGCAGCCCCTCGACAGGGGTCCTCTACGAGCAGTACTTC. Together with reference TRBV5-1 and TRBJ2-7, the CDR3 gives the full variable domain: KAGVTQTPRYLIKTRGQQVTLSCSPISGHRSVSWYQQTPGQGLQFLFEYFSETQRNKGNFPGRFSGRQFSNSRSEMNVSTLELGDSALYLCASSPSTGVLYEQYFGPGTRLTVT.

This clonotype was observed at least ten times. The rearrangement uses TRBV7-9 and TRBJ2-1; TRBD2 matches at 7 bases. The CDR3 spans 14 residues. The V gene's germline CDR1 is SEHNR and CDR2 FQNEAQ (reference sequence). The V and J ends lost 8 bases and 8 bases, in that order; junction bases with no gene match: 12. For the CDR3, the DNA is TGTGCCAGCGGGAGGGACCGGAGCGACGATGAGCAGTTCTTC. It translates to CASGRDRSDDEQFF.

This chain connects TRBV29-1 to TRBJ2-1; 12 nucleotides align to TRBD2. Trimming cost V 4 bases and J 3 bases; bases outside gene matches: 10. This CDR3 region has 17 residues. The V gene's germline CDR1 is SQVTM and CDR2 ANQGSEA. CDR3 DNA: TGCAGCGTTGGCCATCGACTAGCGGGAGAGCGCTACAATGAGCAGTTCTTC. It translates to CSVGHRLAGERYNEQFF.

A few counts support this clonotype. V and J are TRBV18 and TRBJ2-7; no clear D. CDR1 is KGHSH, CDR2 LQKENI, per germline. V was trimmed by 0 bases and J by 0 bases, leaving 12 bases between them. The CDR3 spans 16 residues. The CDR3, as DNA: TGTGCCAGCTCACCACCGTCAAGAACTAACTCCTACGAGCAGTACTTC. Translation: CASSPPSRTNSYEQYF. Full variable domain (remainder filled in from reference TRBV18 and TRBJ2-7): NAGVMQNPRHLVRRRGQEARLRCSPMKGHSHVYWYRQLPEEGLKFMVYLQKENIIDESGMPKERFSAEFPKEGPSILRIQQVVRGDSAAYFCASSPPSRTNSYEQYFGPGTRLTVT.

The CDR3 loop is CASSSLATFNEQFF. In DNA form, the CDR3 reads TGTGCCAGCAGCTCTCTCGCGACTTTCAATGAGCAGTTCTTC. The chain has TRBV3-1 and TRBJ2-1, with D hard to call. The CDR3 totals 14 residues. The V gene lost 5 bases and the J gene lost 6 bases, with 14 bases spanning the gap. Germline CDR1 and CDR2: LGHDT and YNNKEL (reference sequence).

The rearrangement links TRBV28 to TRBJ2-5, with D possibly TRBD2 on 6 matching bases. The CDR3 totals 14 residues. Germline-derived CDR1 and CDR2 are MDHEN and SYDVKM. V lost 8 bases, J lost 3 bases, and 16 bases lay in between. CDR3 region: CASGGLPTKETQYF. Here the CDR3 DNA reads TGTGCCAGCGGCGGACTACCTACTAAAGAGACCCAGTACTTC.

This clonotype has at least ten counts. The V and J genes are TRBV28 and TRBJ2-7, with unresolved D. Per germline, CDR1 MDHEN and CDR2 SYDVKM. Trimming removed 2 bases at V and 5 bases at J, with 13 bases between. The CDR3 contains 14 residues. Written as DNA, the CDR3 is TGTGCCAGCAGTTTAAGCGCCAGCTATAACGAGCAGTACTTC. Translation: CASSLSASYNEQYF.

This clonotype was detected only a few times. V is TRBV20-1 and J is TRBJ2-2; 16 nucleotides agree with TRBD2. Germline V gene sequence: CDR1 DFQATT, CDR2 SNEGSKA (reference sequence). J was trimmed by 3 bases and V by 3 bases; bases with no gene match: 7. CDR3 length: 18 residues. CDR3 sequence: CSARGLAGGPEHTGELFF. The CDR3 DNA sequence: TGCAGTGCTAGGGGACTAGCGGGAGGGCCGGAGCACACCGGGGAGCTGTTTTTT.

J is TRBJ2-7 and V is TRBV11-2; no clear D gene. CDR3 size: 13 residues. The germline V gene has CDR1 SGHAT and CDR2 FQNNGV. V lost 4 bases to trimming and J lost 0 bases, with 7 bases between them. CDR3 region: CASSSAVSYEQYF. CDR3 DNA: TGTGCCAGCAGCTCCGCCGTCTCCTACGAGCAGTACTTC.

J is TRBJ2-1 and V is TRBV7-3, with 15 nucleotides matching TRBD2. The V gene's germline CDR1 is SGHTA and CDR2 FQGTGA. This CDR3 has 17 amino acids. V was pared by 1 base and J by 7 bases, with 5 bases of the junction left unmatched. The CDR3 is CASSLRFGTSGRNEQFF. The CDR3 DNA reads TGTGCCAGCAGCTTAAGATTCGGGACTAGCGGGAGGAATGAGCAGTTCTTC. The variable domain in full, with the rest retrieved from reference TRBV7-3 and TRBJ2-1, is GAGVSQTPSNKVTEKGKYVELRCDPISGHTALYWYRQSLGQGPEFLIYFQGTGAADDSGLPNDRFFAVRPEGSVSTLKIQRTERGDSAVYLCASSLRFGTSGRNEQFFGPGTRLTVL.

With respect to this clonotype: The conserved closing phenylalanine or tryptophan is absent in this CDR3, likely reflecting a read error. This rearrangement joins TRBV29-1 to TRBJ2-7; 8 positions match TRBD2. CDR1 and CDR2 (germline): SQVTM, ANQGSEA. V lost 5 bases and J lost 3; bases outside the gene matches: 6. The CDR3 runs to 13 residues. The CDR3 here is CSVRASGYYEQYY. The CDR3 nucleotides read TGCAGCGTTCGGGCTAGCGGGTACTACGAGCAGTACTAC.

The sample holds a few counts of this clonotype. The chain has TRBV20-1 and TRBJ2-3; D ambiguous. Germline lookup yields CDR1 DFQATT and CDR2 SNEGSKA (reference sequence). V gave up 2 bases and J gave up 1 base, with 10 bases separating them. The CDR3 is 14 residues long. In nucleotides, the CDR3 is TGCAGTGCTAGATGGGCTCGGGGCACAGATACGCAGTATTTT. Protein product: CSARWARGTDTQYF.

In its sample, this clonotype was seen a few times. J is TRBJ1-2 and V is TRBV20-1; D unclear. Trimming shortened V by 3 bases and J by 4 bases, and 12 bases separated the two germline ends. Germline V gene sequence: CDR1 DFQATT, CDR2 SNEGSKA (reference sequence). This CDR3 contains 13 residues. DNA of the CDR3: TGCAGTGCTAGTAAACAGCAGATCTATGGCTACACCTTC. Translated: CSASKQQIYGYTF.